Below, one T cell receptor beta chain is given with its context. The CDR3 spans 13 residues. Germline loops: CDR1 ENHRY, CDR2 SYGVKD. Germline trimming cut 4 bases from V and 4 bases from J; bases unmatched to any gene: 3. The sample belongs to a study of blood T cell repertoires in COVID-19. This table comes from immunoSEQ multiplex PCR, and its TCRdb copy is limited to in-frame clones, with some not included. The sample yields about 180,000 clones, roughly 84% seen once. This sequence joins TRBV10-3 and TRBJ1-2, with 7 bases lining up with TRBD1. The sequence was obtained from a man in his fifties or sixties with active or convalescent COVID-19. The sample was peripheral blood. CDR3 coding DNA: TGTGCCATCAGTGTAGGGACAGCCTATGGCTACACCTTC. Protein sequence: CAISVGTAYGYTF.